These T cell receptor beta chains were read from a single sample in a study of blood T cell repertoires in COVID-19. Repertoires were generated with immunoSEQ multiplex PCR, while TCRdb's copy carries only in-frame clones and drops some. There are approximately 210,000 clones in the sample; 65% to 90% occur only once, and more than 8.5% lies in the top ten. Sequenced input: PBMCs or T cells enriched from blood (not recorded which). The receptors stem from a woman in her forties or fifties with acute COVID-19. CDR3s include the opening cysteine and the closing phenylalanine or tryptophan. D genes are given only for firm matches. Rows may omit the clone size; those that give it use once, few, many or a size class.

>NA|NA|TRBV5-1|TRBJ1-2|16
CASSPGGGILNYGYTF
TGCGCCAGCAGCCCCGGTGGGGGGATCCTTAACTATGGCTACACCTTC
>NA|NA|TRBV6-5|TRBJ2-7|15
CASSYSGAGHYEQYF
TGTGCCAGCAGTTACTCTGGGGCAGGTCACTACGAGCAGTACTTC
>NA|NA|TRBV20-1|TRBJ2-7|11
CSAGTGVAQYF
TGCAGTGCCGGGACGGGAGTTGCGCAGTACTTC
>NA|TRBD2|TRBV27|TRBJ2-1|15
CASSPGTSGNREQFF
TGTGCCAGCAGTCCCGGGACTAGCGGGAATCGTGAGCAGTTCTTC
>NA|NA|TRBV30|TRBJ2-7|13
CACVRSGIYEQYF
TGTGCCTGCGTCAGGTCGGGGATCTACGAGCAGTACTTC
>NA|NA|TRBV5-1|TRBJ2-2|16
CASSLAADWNTGELFF
TGCGCCAGCAGCTTGGCCGCAGACTGGAACACCGGGGAGCTGTTTTTT
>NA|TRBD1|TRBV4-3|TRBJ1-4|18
CASSQDLRGTGANEKLFF
TGCGCCAGCAGCCAAGATTTACGCGGGACAGGGGCAAATGAAAAACTGTTTTTT
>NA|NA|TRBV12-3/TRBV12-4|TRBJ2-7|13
CASSLGELYEQYF
TGTGCCAGCAGTTTAGGGGAGCTGTACGAGCAGTACTTC
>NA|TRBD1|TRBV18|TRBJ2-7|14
CASSPPTGAYEQYF
TGTGCCAGCTCACCACCAACAGGGGCCTACGAGCAGTACTTC
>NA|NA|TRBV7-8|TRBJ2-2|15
CASSLGRAFIGELFF
TGTGCCAGCAGCTTAGGTAGAGCCTTTATCGGGGAGCTGTTTTTT
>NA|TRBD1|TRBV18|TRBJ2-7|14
CASSPDRALYEQYF
TGTGCCAGCTCACCGGACAGGGCTCTCTACGAGCAGTACTTC
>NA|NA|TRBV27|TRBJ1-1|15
CASSAPTGYGTEAFF
TGTGCCAGCAGTGCTCCTACAGGGTATGGCACTGAAGCTTTCTTT
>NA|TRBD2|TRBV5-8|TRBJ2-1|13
CASSWGGFDEQFF
TGTGCCAGCAGCTGGGGGGGGTTCGACGAGCAGTTCTTC
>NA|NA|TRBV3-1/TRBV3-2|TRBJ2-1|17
CASSSLGEGFMDNEQFF
TGTGCCAGCAGCTCACTTGGAGAGGGATTTATGGACAATGAGCAGTTCTTC
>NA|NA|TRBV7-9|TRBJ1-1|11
CASTTRPGAFF
TGTGCCAGCACCACTCGTCCGGGGGCTTTCTTT
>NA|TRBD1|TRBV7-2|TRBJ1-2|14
CASSSYRGASGYTF
TGTGCCAGCAGCTCATACAGGGGGGCAAGTGGCTACACCTTC
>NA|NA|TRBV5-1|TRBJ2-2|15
CASSLAGVNTGELFF
TGCGCCAGCAGCTTGGCCGGAGTCAACACCGGGGAGCTGTTTTTT
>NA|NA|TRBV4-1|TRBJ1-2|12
CASSHIGGGYTF
TGCGCCAGCAGCCACATCGGGGGTGGCTACACCTTC
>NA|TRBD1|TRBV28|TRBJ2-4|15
CASFPGTAAKNIQYF
TGTGCCAGCTTCCCCGGGACAGCAGCCAAAAACATTCAGTACTTC
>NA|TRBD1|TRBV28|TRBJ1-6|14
CASTPGQGGSPLHF
TGTGCCAGCACCCCCGGACAGGGCGGGTCACCCCTCCACTTT
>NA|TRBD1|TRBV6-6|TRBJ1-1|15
CASRGQGAGGTEAFF
TGTGCCAGCAGGGGACAGGGGGCTGGAGGCACTGAAGCTTTCTTT
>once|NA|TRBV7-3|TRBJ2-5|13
CASKGVMEETQYF
TGTGCCAGCAAGGGGGTTATGGAAGAGACCCAGTACTTC
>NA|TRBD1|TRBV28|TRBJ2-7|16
CASSFWGWDSTYEQYF
TGTGCCAGCAGTTTCTGGGGGTGGGACAGTACCTACGAGCAGTACTTC
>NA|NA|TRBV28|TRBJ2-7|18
CASPPGAGGPPPDYEQYF
TGTGCCAGCCCCCCGGGGGCAGGGGGGCCCCCCCCAGACTACGAGCAGTACTTC
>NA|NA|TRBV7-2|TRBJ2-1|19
CASSLALLGRGRSYNEQFF
TGTGCCAGCAGCTTAGCCCTCCTGGGCAGGGGCCGGTCCTACAATGAGCAGTTCTTC
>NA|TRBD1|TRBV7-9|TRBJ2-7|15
CASSSRQGNHYEQYF
TGTGCCAGCAGCTCCCGACAGGGAAACCACTACGAGCAGTACTTC
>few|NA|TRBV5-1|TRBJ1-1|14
CASSSPGGYTEAFF
TGCGCCAGCAGCTCCCCCGGGGGGTACACTGAAGCTTTCTTT
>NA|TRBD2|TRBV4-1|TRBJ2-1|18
CASSQGTRSAGDYNEQFF
TGCGCCAGCAGCCAAGGAACCCGTTCAGCGGGGGACTACAATGAGCAGTTCTTC
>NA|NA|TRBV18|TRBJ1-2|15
CASSKNSGVDYGYTF
TGTGCCAGCTCAAAAAACTCGGGGGTGGACTATGGCTACACCTTC
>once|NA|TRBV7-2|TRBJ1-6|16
CASSLLPGGEYSPLHF
TGTGCCAGCAGCTTACTGCCGGGGGGCGAGTACTCACCCCTCCACTTT
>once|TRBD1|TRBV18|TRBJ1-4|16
CASSPRQGGTNEKLFF
TGTGCCAGCTCTCCCCGACAGGGTGGAACTAATGAAAAACTGTTTTTT
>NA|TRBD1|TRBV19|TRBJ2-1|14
CASADREAYNEQFF
TGTGCCAGTGCGGACAGGGAGGCCTACAATGAGCAGTTCTTC
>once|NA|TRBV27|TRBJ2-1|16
CASSPLGGPSYNEQFF
TGTGCCAGCAGCCCCTTAGGAGGTCCCTCCTACAATGAGCAGTTCTTC
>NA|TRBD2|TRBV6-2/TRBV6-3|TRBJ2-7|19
CASSYRVLLSSGSSYEQYF
TGTGCCAGCAGTTACCGGGTATTATTGTCTAGCGGAAGCTCCTACGAGCAGTACTTC
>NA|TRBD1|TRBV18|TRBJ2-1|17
CASSPPLATGGRDEQFF
TGTGCCAGCTCACCACCGCTGGCGACAGGGGGCAGGGATGAGCAGTTCTTC
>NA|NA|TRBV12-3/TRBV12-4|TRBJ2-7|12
CASSLSGREQYF
TGTGCCAGCAGTTTGAGTGGTCGCGAGCAGTACTTC
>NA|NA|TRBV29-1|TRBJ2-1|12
CSVDRRGDEQFF
TGCAGCGTGGACAGGAGGGGGGATGAGCAGTTCTTC
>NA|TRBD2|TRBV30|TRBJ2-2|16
CAWSPLAGSNTGELFF
TGTGCCTGGTCCCCTCTAGCGGGTTCGAACACCGGGGAGCTGTTTTTT
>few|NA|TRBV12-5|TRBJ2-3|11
CASGSQTTQYF
TGTGCTAGTGGGAGCCAAACGACGCAGTATTTT
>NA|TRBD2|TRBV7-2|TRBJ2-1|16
CASSLESAGGGFEQFF
TGTGCCAGCAGCTTAGAGTCAGCGGGAGGTGGATTCGAGCAGTTCTTC